This TCR beta chain came from a study of blood T cells in healthy people across ages. CDR1 is MNHNS and CDR2 is SASEGT in the germline V gene. The CDR3 has 15 amino acids. V lost 4 bases and J lost 5; bases outside the gene matches: 6. Study conclusions and caveats: A conclusive naive versus antigen-experienced comparison was prevented by the unsorted PBMCs.

In the case of this clonotype: The target antigen is unknown. A much more abundant neighbour one base away suggests this may be a read error.

The use of a sample-barcoded 5' primer and a J-beta primer mix characterized a second PCR of roughly 6 to 11 cycles. TCRdb fed the 5' RACE reads into MiXCR, producing one record per CDR3 protein. The data show 450,000 to 650,000 distinct CDR3 sequences, less than 25% seen once. The same sample was also studied in work on T cells of mothers and their children.

This clonotype was obtained from a boy aged 5 to 17 in good health. This rearrangement joins TRBV6-1 to TRBJ2-1, with 9 bases that match TRBD1. Sequences were obtained from blood. CDR3 nucleotide sequence: TGTGCCAGCAGTGTTAGACAGGGGGGCCACAATGAGCAGTTCTTC. Protein sequence: CASSVRQGGHNEQFF.